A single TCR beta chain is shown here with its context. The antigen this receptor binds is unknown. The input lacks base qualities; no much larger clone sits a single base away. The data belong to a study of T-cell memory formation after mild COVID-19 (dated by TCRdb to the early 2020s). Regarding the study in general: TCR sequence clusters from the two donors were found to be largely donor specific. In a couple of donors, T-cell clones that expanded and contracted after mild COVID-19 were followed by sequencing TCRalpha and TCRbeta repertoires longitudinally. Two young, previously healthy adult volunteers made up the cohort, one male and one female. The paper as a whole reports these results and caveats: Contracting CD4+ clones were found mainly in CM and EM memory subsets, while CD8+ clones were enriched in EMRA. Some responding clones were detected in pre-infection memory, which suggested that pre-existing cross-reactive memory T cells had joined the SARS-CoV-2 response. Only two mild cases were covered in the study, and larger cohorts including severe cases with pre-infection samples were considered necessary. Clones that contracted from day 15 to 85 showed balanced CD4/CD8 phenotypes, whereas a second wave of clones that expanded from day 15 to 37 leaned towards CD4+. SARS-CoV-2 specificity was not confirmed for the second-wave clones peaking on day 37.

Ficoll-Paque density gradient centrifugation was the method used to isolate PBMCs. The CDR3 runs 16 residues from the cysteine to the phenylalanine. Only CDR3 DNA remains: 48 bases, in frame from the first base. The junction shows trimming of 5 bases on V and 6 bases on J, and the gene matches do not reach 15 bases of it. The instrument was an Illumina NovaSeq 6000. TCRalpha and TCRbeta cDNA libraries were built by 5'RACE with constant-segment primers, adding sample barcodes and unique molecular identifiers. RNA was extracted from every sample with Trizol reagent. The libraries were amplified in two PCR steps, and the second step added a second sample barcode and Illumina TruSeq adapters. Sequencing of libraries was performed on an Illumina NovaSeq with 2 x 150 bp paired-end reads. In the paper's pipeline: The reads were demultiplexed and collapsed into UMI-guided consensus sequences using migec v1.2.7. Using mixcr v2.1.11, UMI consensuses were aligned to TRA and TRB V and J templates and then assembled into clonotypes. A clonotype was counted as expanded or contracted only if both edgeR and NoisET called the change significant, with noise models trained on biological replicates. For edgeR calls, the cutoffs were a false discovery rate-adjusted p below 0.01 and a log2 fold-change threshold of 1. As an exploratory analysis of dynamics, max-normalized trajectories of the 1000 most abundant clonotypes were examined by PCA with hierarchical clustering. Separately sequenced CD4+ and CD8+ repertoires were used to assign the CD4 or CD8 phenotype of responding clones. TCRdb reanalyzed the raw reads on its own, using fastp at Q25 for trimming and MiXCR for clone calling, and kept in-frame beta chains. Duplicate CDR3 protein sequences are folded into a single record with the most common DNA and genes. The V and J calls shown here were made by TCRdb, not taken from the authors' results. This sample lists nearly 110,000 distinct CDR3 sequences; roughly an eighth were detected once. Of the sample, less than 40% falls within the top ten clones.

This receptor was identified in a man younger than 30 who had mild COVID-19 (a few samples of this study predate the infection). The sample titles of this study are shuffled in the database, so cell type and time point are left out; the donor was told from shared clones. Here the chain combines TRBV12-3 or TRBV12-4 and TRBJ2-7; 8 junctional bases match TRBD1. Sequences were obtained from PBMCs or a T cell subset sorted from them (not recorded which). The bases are TGTGCCAGCAGTCTCGGGCCAGGGGGCCGACCTCCCGAGCAGTACTTC. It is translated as CASSLGPGGRPPEQYF.